This entry features one T cell receptor beta chain sequence. It lacks a known antigen. No much larger clonotype is one base removed from it; base qualities were not supplied. These data originate in a study of cytomegalovirus exposure and HLA in healthy donors (dated 2017 in TCRdb). For the study in its entirety: An earlier analysis of around 600 of the donors reported about 290 Gb of sequence data and approximately 110 million unique TCR beta sequences from roughly 180 million T cells. The study profiled the T cell repertoires of 500 to 800 subjects by immunosequencing and related them to cytomegalovirus serostatus. Roughly 310 gigabases of sequencing data and approximately 93 million unique TCR sequences were included in an early release covering over 600 HLA-typed donors. Genome-wide SNP genotypes for about three fifths of the roughly 670 donors were used in a later genetic analysis, which treated that subset as a discovery cohort. To predict cytomegalovirus infection status, the study brought together high-throughput TCR immunosequencing, statistical association of individual TCRs with disease status, and machine learning. An earlier analysis of 587 of the donors used high-throughput TCR beta sequencing to judge whether each TCR beta V gene segment behaved as functional or pseudogenic. Besides the first cohort of around 700 subjects, a separate validation cohort made up of 120 different subjects was used. In a later analysis, previously published TCR beta repertoires from several hundred donors were re-analyzed and high-resolution HLA genotyping was added so that TCR occurrence patterns could be studied. Typing coverage differed by locus: A, B, C, DRB1 and DQB1 were typed in roughly 620-640 donors, DQA1 in 500 to 550, DPA1 in some 610, and DPB1 in just under 490. The genetic ancestry cluster associated with self-reported Caucasian donors included approximately 85% of the roughly 360 genotyped donors. Every discovery cohort repertoire had been produced on one sequencing platform. Rather than using new phenotypic data, the later analysis identified candidate immune exposures from TCR beta sequences and from how often those sequences occurred across donors. Five DR-DQ haplotypes were handled as single units for association and clustering, since linkage in the cohort was strong. Donor age, sex, ethnicity and CMV serostatus were compiled alongside the repertoire data. The study was designed to test whether signatures of past pathogen exposure could be identified by cataloging public T cell receptors. HLA typing included class I and class II loci at four-digit resolution. Across 398 genotyped donors of the cohort, an average of about 240,000 unique TCR beta nucleotide sequences per donor were sequenced, and 15% to 20% of those sequences were non-productive. Study-wide conclusions, independent of this receptor: The authors suggested that the approach could potentially be generalized to other disease states and immunological phenotypes. In vitro tests confirmed that a few of the cytomegalovirus-associated TCR beta chains recognize cytomegalovirus antigens. When HLA alleles, especially DR and DQ, strongly co-occurred, TCR associations were difficult to assign to individual alleles. Because HLA typing was missing for some donors at each locus, association tests included only the typed subset. In a later analysis, HLA-associated TCR beta chains were found to be more clonally expanded and to have lower generation probabilities than equally common non-associated chains. A cluster of highly shared sequence variants was judged likely to be a technical artifact of the sequencing pipeline. An association between a missense DCLRE1C variant and V-gene and J-gene trimming of TCR beta chains was found in a later genetic analysis and replicated in an independent cohort. Only TCR beta chains were sequenced in this cohort, and the absence of alpha or paired-chain data limited detectable features. In a later analysis, several top co-occurrence clusters were reported to appear linked to parvovirus B19, influenza, CMV and Epstein-Barr virus. In a later analysis, TCR association rates were found to vary across HLA loci, with the most associated TCRs seen for DRB1 alleles and the fewest for HLA-C alleles. Compared with the 666-donor mean, donors in an Asian-associated ancestry cluster had fewer N-insertions in productive TCRs, according to a later genetic analysis. In a later analysis, most CMV-associated TCR beta chains were found to appear HLA-restricted, with HLA associations seemingly driven largely by CMV exposure. While some public TCRs were present in many individuals, most TCR sequences turned up only very rarely across donors. The only immune exposure information available for the cohort was CMV serostatus. The earlier analysis of some 540 of the donors excluded roughly 16 rarely observed V segments, including chromosome 9 orphons, because counts were too low. The study gave a list of about 150 TCR beta chains associated with cytomegalovirus. A further reported finding was that TCR beta sequences accurately predicted the HLA-A and HLA-B alleles for most subjects in the first cohort. Some IMGT-functional V segments, including TRBV6-2 and TRBV6-3, could not be distinguished by the 87-base-pair reads and were therefore excluded. Correlated functional status among segregating V segments might be attributable to linkage disequilibrium, but an unknown experimental factor could not be ruled out. Cytomegalovirus status was reported to be diagnosed by the classifier with high specificity and sensitivity in both the original and validation cohorts. Broadly in line with IMGT annotations, most TCR beta V segments showed up in productive rearrangements about 87% or about 30% of the time in an earlier analysis of 450 to 600 of the donors. At a false discovery rate of 0.05, a later analysis linked 15,000 to 20,000 TCR beta sequences to specific HLA alleles. The presence/absence analyses assumed that sequencing depth was roughly uniform across donors, and that assumption may not be true.

Counted from cysteine to phenylalanine, this CDR3 has 13 amino acids. Only the CDR3 part of the read is kept: 39 bases, read in frame from the first base. V and J are truncated by 1 base and 9 bases respectively, leaving an intervening sequence of 13 bases. Taken from the germline V gene, the CDR1 and CDR2 loops are SGHTS and YDEGEE. In total, 500 to 700 healthy bone marrow donors made up the cohort. At the time of sampling, every cohort member was nominally healthy, though immune exposures that went unrecorded were likely present. The donor tested CMV seropositive and was one of the 289 seropositive cohort members. A peripheral blood sample was provided by each donor, and peripheral blood mononuclear cells were used for TCR beta sequencing. Genomic DNA was extracted from the blood cell samples with the Qiagen DNeasy Blood Extraction Kit. Receptor amplification or capture employed the immunoSEQ multiplex PCR assay. The multiplex PCR relied on a mix of 60 forward primers for TCR Vbeta segments and 13 reverse primers for TCR Jbeta segments. A multiplex PCR assay on genomic DNA amplified the CDR3 region of rearranged TCR beta genes. Amplified TCR beta libraries were sequenced as 87-base-pair reads on the Illumina HiSeq System. The authors' analysis ran thus. Across the 700 or so repertoires, a later analysis counted roughly 84 million unique TCR beta chains, roughly 11 million of which were shared by at least two donors. Raw reads were error-corrected and collapsed into unique sequences with a nearest-neighbor algorithm that merged closely related sequences to remove PCR and sequencing errors. Alignment of CDR3 sequences to IMGT reference sequences was used to assign V, D and J gene segments. For a sequence to be retained, a match of at least six nucleotides was required to both a V gene segment and a J gene segment. A rearrangement counted as productive if the CDR3 had no stop codons and remained in frame with V and J, and every other rearrangement counted as non-productive. Following IMGT convention, CDR3 was defined as the stretch from the second conserved V-encoded cysteine to the conserved J-encoded phenylalanine. Sequences without an unambiguous match to a single V gene segment were excluded from the earlier analysis of approximately 600 of the donors. An earlier analysis of roughly 590 of the donors called V segments functional above 56.7% productive rearrangements and segregating when the between-donor standard deviation exceeded 5%. A statistical classification framework was built for diagnosing cytomegalovirus status from the catalog of TCR beta chain sequences. In a later analysis, TCR nucleotide sequences were compared against IMGT/GENE-DB human TR gene sequences so that V and J genes could be assigned. A later analysis assigned CDR3 sequences and most-parsimonious VDJ recombination scenarios with the TCRdist pipeline. A later analysis defined each TCR beta chain by its CDR3 amino acid sequence plus V-gene family, and excluded reads lacking a unique V-gene family. In a later analysis, 500 to 700 highly shared, low-generation-probability nucleotide sequences were removed to address suspected cross-contamination and a sequencing artifact. In a later analysis, a clonal expansion index for each public chain was calculated from normalized within-repertoire ranks of inferred template counts. A later analysis computed generation probabilities with a VDJ recombination model fitted to out-of-frame rearrangements, and checked the results against IGoR. A later analysis scored TCR-TCR, TCR-HLA and TCR-CMV co-occurrence with hypergeometric tests, applying a repertoire-size bias correction to TCR pairs. In a later analysis, false discovery rates were estimated by permuting HLA or CMV assignments 20 times. In a later analysis, co-occurring TCRs were grouped using DBSCAN, and TCRdist sequence similarity was added for clustering within HLA-allele-positive subsets. Co-occurrence clustering excluded repertoires with fewer than 30,000 or more than 120,000 public chains, plus five with anomalous nucleotide sharing. Here the immuneACCESS table is served through TCRdb, limited to in-frame sequences with V and J called. Missing clones are a known gap in these copies; in checked studies unresolved V genes cover under half, and the rest lacks a known reason. V and J calls plus clone size are reproduced from that table; the DNA served to infer D and trimming. Within this sample are 130,000 or so clones, with over 70% of them counted one time only. In total, the top ten clones hold around 8.5% of the sample.

The V and J genes are TRBV5-8 and TRBJ2-5; no D gene call is confident. The sample consisted of PBMCs. The sequence came from a woman in her forties or fifties in good health and CMV-seropositive. Read as DNA, the sequence is TGTGCCAGCAGCTTGAGTCAGTCCCGCCCCCAGTACTTC. It encodes CASSLSQSRPQYF. With all but the CDR3 taken from the reference TRBV5-8 and TRBJ2-5 genes, the full variable domain is: EAGVTQSPTHLIKTRGQQATLRCSPISGHTSVYWYQQALGLGLQFLLWYDEGEERNRGNFPPRFSGRQFPNYSSELNVNALELEDSALYLCASSLSQSRPQYFGPGTRLLVL.